One and the same sample provided the 14 T cell receptor beta chains below, sequenced in a study of PD-1 blockade in classical Hodgkin lymphoma. Patients all relapsed after autologous stem cell transplantation, and there was variation in brentuximab vedotin exposure. Clones were sequenced by immunoSEQ multiplex PCR, and TCRdb holds only the in-frame ones, with some missing. The repertoire holds over 20,000 clones, with over 60% as singletons. The sample consisted of peripheral blood mononuclear cells (PBMCs), taken at baseline. These receptors came from a human donor with classical Hodgkin lymphoma.

The rearrangement links TRBV6-1 to TRBJ1-2; unclear D gene. This CDR3 comprises 13 residues. CDR1 and CDR2 from the germline V gene are MNHNS and SASEGT. The V and J ends lost 1 base and 8 bases respectively, with 11 bases between them. The CDR3 reads CASSEVVPQGYTF. The DNA for the CDR3 is TGTGCCAGCAGTGAAGTAGTGCCCCAAGGCTACACCTTC.

This clone was seen a handful of times. The chain carries TRBV29-1 and TRBJ1-1; 7 nucleotides agree with TRBD1. CDR3 length: 10 residues. The germline V gene has CDR1 SQVTM and CDR2 ANQGSEA. The J segment lost 8 bases and the V segment lost 7 bases, leaving 4 bases of the junction unmatched. CDR3 loop: CSAQDREAFF. In DNA form, the CDR3 reads TGCAGCGCCCAGGACAGGGAAGCTTTCTTT.

The genes are TRBV4-1 and TRBJ1-4, with TRBD1 as a possible D gene (5 bases). V lost 0 bases and J lost 7, with 15 bases in between. Germline CDR1 MGHRA, CDR2 YSYEKL. This CDR3 has 16 amino acids. CDR3 nucleotide sequence: TGCGCCAGCAGCCAAGATTTCGGGGGTTTGCGTGAAAAACTGTTTTTT. It specifies CASSQDFGGLREKLFF.

At least ten counts were recorded for this clone. V usage is TRBV19 and J usage is TRBJ2-1; the D is unclear. This CDR3 has 13 residues. The germline V and J ends were trimmed by 7 bases and 5 bases, with 12 bases remaining between them. Germline V gene data show CDR1 as LNHDA and CDR2 as SQIVND (reference sequence). CDR3 amino acids: CASKWGANNEQFF. CDR3 in DNA: TGTGCCAGTAAGTGGGGTGCAAACAATGAGCAGTTCTTC.

The table lists this clone with a few counts. The chain is built from TRBV29-1 and TRBJ1-2, with 9 bases matching TRBD1. Germline lookup yields CDR1 SQVTM and CDR2 ANQGSEA. This CDR3 spans 17 amino acids. With V trimmed by 4 bases and J by 7 bases, 19 bases remained unmatched. The CDR3 here is CSVGGPGQGKDLGGYTF. The CDR3 DNA is TGCAGCGTTGGCGGGCCGGGACAGGGTAAAGATCTAGGTGGCTACACCTTC.

The chain carries TRBV15 and TRBJ2-2; 9 bases fit TRBD1. V shed 7 bases, J shed 3 bases, and the junction held 3 bases outside the gene matches. The CDR3 loop spans 14 amino acids. CDR1 is LNHNV and CDR2 is YYDKDF in the germline V gene (reference sequence). CDR3 in amino acids: CATNRGLDTGELFF. CDR3 bases: TGTGCCACCAACAGGGGGCTAGACACCGGGGAGCTGTTTTTT. Drawing the rest from reference TRBV15 and TRBJ2-2, the complete variable domain is DAMVIQNPRYQVTQFGKPVTLSCSQTLNHNVMYWYQQKSSQAPKLLFHYYDKDFNNEADTPDNFQSRRPNTSFCFLDIRSPGLGDTAMYLCATNRGLDTGELFFGEGSRLTVL.

V gene TRBV19 combines with J gene TRBJ1-5; no reliable D call. Germline-derived CDR1 and CDR2 are LNHDA and SQIVND (reference sequence). V was trimmed by 6 bases and J by 3 bases, leaving 15 bases between them. The CDR3 length is 15 residues. The CDR3 here is CASSKGVSNNQPQHF. In DNA form, the CDR3 reads TGTGCCAGTAGCAAGGGAGTGTCCAACAATCAGCCCCAGCATTTT.

This chain uses TRBV27 with TRBJ2-3; D gene uncertain. Germline values: CDR1 MNHEY, CDR2 SMNVEV (reference sequence). Trimming cost V 6 bases and J 2 bases, with 9 bases left between them. The CDR3 is 13 amino acids. The CDR3 DNA is TGTGCCAGCAGGGCCCCTCTCACAGATACGCAGTATTTT. Translation gives CASRAPLTDTQYF.

The chain couples TRBV10-3 to TRBJ1-2; 10 bases agree with TRBD1. This CDR3 has 15 amino acids. J was trimmed by 8 bases and V by 5 bases; bases with no gene match: 11. Looked up from germline, CDR1 is ENHRY and CDR2 is SYGVKD. CDR3 DNA sequence: TGTGCCATCAGTAGCAGACAGGGGGCGGGAGAAGGCTACACCTTC. Amino acid sequence: CAISSRQGAGEGYTF.

The chain couples TRBV6-5 to TRBJ2-7; 9 bases are a match to TRBD1. Germline lookup yields CDR1 MNHEY and CDR2 SVGAGI. Trimming took 8 bases from V and 9 from J; bases not matched to a gene: 14. The CDR3 has 14 residues. In DNA form, the CDR3 reads TGTGCCAGCTCGCTACTTGTACAGGGGGCATGGCAGTACTTC. Encoded protein: CASSLLVQGAWQYF.

This clone was detected a few times. The V and J genes are TRBV7-2 and TRBJ2-3; D possibly matches TRBD1 or TRBD2 (6 bases each). This CDR3 spans 15 amino acids. V was trimmed by 0 bases and J by 4 bases, leaving 11 bases between them. CDR1 and CDR2 (germline): SGHTA, FQGNSA. CDR3 loop: CASSLAGGPADTQYF. The CDR3 region has the DNA TGTGCCAGCAGCTTAGCGGGGGGCCCCGCAGATACGCAGTATTTT.

This chain links TRBV18 with TRBJ2-1; D is possibly TRBD1 (5 bases). The V end lost 3 bases, the J end lost 2 bases, and 23 bases lay between the germline ends. The V gene's germline CDR1 is KGHSH and CDR2 LQKENI. CDR3 length equals 19 residues. CDR3 in DNA: TGTGCCAGCTCACCGACGACAGTCATGCCCACGTCGCCCTACAATGAGCAGTTCTTC. This codes for CASSPTTVMPTSPYNEQFF.

This chain joins TRBV7-3 and TRBJ2-7, with D possibly matching TRBD2 (8 bases). There are 15 residues in the CDR3. Trimming left V 4 bases short and J 3 bases short, with 16 bases between. Germline CDR1 and CDR2: SGHTA and FQGTGA. The CDR3 sequence: CASSWTGSGDYEQYF. CDR3 sequence (DNA): TGTGCCAGCAGCTGGACAGGTAGCGGGGACTACGAGCAGTACTTC.

V is TRBV6-6 and J is TRBJ1-3; D is undetermined. The V gene lost 0 bases and the J gene lost 0 bases, with 3 bases spanning the gap. The CDR3 totals 14 residues. The germline V gene has CDR1 MNHNY and CDR2 SVGAGI (reference sequence). CDR3 region: CASSYSVSGNTIYF. The CDR3 DNA sequence: TGTGCCAGCAGTTACTCAGTCTCTGGAAACACCATATATTTT.